The clone carrying this TCR beta chain was seen a single time. Antigen specificity is unknown. The sample comes from a study of CD8 T cells in Susac syndrome. General study results and limits: Regarding the TCR sequencing and HLA analysis, the study admitted that a relatively small number of individuals were involved.

Random hexamers were used to reverse transcribe about 0.45 to 1 ug of RNA. TCRdb re-analysed the immunoSEQ multiplex PCR reads in MiXCR, keeping a single row per CDR3 protein. The sample contains roughly 200,000 distinct CDR3 sequences, roughly 96% of which appear only once. This receptor was identified in a human donor with multiple sclerosis. Sequencing was carried out using CD8+ T cells from PBMCs.

Written as DNA, the CDR3 is TGCAGTGCTAGAGAGGGTGCTAGCGGGAGGTCGGGCGAGCAGTACTTC. This codes for CSAREGASGRSGEQYF. The chain uses TRBV20-1 and TRBJ2-7; 11 bases line up with TRBD2. Per germline, CDR1 DFQATT and CDR2 SNEGSKA (reference sequence). This CDR3 has 16 residues. J lost 6 bases, V lost 0 bases, and 10 bases had no gene match.